The clone carrying this TCR beta chain was detected many times. These data belong to a study of T cells in Graves' hyperthyroidism and ophthalmopathy. CDR1 and CDR2 from the germline V gene are SGDLS and YYNGEE. This CDR3 has 14 residues. Trimming cost V 0 bases and J 3 bases, with 10 bases left between them. Researchers amplified the TCR beta CDR3 regions from RNA transcripts. HTBI primers were the set used in a first-round RT-PCR of the TCR CDR3. TCRdb re-derived calls from the multiplex PCR reads in MiXCR, one entry per CDR3 protein. Among 500,000 to 600,000 distinct CDR3 sequences listed, 15% to 20% were seen once. Orbital computed tomography and thyroid ultrasound, together with serum TRAb and thyroxine and clinical symptoms, were used for diagnoses.

The V gene is TRBV9, the J gene TRBJ2-7; tentatively, D is TRBD1 or TRBD2 (5 bases each). The sequencing sample was made of blood. This sequence was found in a man between 40 and 49 years old with Graves' ophthalmopathy. CDR3 sequence (DNA): TGTGCCAGCAGCGTAGAGCCAGGGAGCTACGAGCAGTACTTC. Residues: CASSVEPGSYEQYF.